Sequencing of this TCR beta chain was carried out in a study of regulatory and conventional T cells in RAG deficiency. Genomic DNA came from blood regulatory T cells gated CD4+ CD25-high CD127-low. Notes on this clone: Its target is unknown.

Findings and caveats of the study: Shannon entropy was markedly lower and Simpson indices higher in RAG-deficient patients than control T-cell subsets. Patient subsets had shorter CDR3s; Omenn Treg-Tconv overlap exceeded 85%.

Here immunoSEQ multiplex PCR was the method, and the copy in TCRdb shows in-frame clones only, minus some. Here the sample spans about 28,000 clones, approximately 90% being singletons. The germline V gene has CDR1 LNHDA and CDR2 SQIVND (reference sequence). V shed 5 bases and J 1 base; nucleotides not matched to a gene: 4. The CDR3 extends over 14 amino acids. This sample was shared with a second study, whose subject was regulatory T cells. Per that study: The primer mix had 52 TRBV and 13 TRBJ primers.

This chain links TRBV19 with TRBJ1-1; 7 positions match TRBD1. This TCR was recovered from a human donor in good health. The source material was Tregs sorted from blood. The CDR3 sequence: CASSLRTGNTEAFF. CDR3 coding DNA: TGTGCCAGTAGTCTCCGGACAGGGAACACTGAAGCTTTCTTT.